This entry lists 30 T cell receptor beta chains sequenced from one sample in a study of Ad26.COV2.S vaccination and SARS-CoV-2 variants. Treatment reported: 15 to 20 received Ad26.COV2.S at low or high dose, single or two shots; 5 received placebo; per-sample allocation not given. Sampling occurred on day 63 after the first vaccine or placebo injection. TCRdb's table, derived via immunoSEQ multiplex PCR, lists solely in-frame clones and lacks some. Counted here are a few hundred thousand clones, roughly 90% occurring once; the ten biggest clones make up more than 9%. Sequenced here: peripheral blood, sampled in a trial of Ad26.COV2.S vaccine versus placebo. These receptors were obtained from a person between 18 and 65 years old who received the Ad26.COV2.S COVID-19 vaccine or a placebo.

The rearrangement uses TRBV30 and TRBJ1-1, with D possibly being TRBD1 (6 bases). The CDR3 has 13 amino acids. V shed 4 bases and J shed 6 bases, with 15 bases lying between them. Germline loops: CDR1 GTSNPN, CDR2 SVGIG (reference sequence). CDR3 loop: CAWTADSSSEAFF. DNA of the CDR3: TGTGCCTGGACCGCGGACAGCTCTTCTGAAGCTTTCTTT. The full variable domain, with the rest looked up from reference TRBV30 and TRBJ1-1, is SQTIHQWPATLVQPVGSPLSLECTVEGTSNPNLYWYRQAAGRGLQLLFYSVGIGQISSEVPQNLSASRPQDRQFILSSKKLLLSDSGFYLCAWTADSSSEAFFGQGTRLTVV.

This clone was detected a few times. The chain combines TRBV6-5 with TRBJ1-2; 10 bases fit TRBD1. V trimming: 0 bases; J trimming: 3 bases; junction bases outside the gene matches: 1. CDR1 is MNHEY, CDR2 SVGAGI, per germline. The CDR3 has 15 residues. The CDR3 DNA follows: TGTGCCAGCAGTTACTCGGGGACAGGGGACTATGGCTACACCTTC. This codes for CASSYSGTGDYGYTF.

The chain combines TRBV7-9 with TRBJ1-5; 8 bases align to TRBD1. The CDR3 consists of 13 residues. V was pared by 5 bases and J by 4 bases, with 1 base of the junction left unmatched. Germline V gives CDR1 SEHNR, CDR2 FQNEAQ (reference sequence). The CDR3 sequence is CASSRTGNQPQHF. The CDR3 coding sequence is TGTGCCAGCAGCCGGACAGGGAATCAGCCCCAGCATTTT. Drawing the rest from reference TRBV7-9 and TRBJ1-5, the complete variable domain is DTGVSQNPRHKITKRGQNVTFRCDPISEHNRLYWYRQTLGQGPEFLTYFQNEAQLEKSRLLSDRFSAERPKGSFSTLEIQRTEQGDSAMYLCASSRTGNQPQHFGDGTRLSIL.

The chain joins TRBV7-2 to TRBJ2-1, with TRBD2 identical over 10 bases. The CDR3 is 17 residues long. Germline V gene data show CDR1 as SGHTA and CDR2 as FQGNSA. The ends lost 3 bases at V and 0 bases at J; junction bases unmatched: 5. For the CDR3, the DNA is TGTGCCAGCAGCTTCGGGACTAGCGTCTCCTCCTACAATGAGCAGTTCTTC. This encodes CASSFGTSVSSYNEQFF.

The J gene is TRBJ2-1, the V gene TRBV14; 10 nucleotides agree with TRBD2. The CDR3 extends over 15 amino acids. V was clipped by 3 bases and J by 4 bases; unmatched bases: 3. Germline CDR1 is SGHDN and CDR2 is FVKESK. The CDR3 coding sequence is TGTGCCAGCAGCCAGCTAGCGGGAGCTTACAATGAGCAGTTCTTC. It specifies CASSQLAGAYNEQFF.

This CDR3 reads CASSLDRGEAFF. The CDR3 nucleotides read TGCGCCAGCAGCTTAGACCGCGGTGAAGCTTTCTTT. The J gene is TRBJ1-1, the V gene TRBV5-1; the D is unclear. This CDR3 spans 12 amino acids. The V gene lost 2 bases and the J gene lost 7 bases, with 9 bases spanning the gap. Germline assignment: CDR1 SGHRS and CDR2 YFSETQ.

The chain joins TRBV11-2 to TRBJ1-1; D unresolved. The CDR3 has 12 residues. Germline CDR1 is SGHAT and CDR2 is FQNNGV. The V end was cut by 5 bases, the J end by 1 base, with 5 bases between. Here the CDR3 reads CASSHTNTEAFF. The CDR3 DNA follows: TGTGCCAGCAGCCACACGAACACTGAAGCTTTCTTT. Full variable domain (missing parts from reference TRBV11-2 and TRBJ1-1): EAGVAQSPRYKIIEKRQSVAFWCNPISGHATLYWYQQILGQGPKLLIQFQNNGVVDDSQLPKDRFSAERLKGVDSTLKIQPAKLEDSAVYLCASSHTNTEAFFGQGTRLTVV.

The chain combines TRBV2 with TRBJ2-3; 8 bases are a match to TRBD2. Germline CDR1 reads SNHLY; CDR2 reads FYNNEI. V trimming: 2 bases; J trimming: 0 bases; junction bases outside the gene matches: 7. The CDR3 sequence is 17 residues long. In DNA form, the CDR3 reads TGTGCCAGCAGTGAACAGGGGATAGCGGGGAGCACAGATACGCAGTATTTT. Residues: CASSEQGIAGSTDTQYF.

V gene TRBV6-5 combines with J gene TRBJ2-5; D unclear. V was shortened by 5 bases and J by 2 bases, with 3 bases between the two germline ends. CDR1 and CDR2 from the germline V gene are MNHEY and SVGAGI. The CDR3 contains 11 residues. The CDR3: CASSQQETQYF. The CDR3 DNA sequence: TGTGCCAGCAGTCAACAAGAGACCCAGTACTTC.

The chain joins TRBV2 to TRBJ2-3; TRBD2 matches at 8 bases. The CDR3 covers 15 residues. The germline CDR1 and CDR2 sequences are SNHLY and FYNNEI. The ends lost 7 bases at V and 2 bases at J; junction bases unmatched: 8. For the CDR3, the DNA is TGTGCCAGCACCCAGGCTAGCGGGTACACAGATACGCAGTATTTT. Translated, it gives CASTQASGYTDTQYF.

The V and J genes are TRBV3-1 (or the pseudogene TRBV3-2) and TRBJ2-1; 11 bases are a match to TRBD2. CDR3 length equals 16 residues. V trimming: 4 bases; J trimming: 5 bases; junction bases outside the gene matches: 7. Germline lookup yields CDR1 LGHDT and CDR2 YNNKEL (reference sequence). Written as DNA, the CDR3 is TGTGCCAGCAGCCTATTTAGCGGGAGGGCCCACAATGAGCAGTTCTTC. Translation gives CASSLFSGRAHNEQFF.

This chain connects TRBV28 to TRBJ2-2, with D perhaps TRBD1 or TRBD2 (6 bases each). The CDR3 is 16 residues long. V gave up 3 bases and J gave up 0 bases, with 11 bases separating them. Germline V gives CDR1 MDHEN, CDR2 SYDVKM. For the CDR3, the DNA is TGTGCCAGCAGTTTTGCGGGACACCCGAACACCGGGGAGCTGTTTTTT. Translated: CASSFAGHPNTGELFF.

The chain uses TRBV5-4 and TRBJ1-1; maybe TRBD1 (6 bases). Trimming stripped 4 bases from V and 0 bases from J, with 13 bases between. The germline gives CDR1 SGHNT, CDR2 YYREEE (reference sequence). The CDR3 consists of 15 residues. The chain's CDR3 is CASSQGSAMNTEAFF. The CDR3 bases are TGTGCCAGCAGCCAGGGGTCGGCCATGAACACTGAAGCTTTCTTT.

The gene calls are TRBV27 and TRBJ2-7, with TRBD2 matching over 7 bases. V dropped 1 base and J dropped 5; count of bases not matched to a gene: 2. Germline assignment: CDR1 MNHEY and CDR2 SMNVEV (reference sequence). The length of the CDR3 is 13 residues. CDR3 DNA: TGTGCCAGCAGTTTATACGCGGGGGACGAGCAGTACTTC. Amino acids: CASSLYAGDEQYF.

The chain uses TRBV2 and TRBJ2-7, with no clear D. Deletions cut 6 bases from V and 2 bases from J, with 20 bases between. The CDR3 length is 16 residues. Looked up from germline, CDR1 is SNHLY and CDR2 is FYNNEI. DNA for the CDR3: TGTGCCAGCAGAGTTACAATTTCGACGGCACCCTACGAGCAGTACTTC. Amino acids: CASRVTISTAPYEQYF.

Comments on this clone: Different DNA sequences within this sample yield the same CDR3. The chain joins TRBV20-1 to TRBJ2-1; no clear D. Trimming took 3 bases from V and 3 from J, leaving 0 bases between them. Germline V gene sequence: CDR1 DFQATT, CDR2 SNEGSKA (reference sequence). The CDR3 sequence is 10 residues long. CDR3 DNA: TGCAGTGCTAGCTACAATGAGCAGTTCTTC. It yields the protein CSASYNEQFF.

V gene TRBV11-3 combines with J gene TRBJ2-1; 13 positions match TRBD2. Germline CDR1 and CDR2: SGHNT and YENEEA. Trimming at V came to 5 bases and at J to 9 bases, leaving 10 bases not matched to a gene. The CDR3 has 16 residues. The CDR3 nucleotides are TGTGCCAGCAGCCGTGCGGGACTAGCGGGACGGGGTGAGCAGTTCTTC. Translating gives CASSRAGLAGRGEQFF.

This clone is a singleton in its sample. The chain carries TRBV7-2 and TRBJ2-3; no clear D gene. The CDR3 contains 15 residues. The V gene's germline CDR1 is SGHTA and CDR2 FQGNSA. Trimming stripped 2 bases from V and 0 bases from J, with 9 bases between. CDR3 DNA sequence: TGTGCCAGCAGCTTAATAGTCGTTAGCACAGATACGCAGTATTTT. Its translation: CASSLIVVSTDTQYF.

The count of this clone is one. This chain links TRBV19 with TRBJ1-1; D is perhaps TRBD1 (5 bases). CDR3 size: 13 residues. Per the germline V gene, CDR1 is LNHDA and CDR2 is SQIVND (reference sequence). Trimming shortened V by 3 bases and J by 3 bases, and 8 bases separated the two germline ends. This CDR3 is CASSIPGDTEAFF. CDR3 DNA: TGTGCCAGTAGTATTCCGGGGGACACTGAAGCTTTCTTT.

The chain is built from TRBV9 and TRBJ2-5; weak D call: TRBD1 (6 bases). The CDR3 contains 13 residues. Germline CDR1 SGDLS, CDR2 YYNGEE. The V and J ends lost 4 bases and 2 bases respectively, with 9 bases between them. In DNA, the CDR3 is TGTGCCAGCAGCACAGACAGGCAAGAGACCCAGTACTTC. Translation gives CASSTDRQETQYF.

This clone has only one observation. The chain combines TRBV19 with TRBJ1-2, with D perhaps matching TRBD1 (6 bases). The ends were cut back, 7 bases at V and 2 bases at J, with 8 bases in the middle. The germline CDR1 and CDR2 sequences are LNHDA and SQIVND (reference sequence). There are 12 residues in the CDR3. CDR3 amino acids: CASIGQNYGYTF. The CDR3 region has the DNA TGTGCCAGTATTGGACAGAACTATGGCTACACCTTC.

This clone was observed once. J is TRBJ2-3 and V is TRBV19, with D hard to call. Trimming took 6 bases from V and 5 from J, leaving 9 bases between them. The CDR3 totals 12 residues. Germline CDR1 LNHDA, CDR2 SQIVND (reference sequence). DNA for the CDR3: TGTGCCAGTAGGATTTCAGGAGATACGCAGTATTTT. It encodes CASRISGDTQYF.

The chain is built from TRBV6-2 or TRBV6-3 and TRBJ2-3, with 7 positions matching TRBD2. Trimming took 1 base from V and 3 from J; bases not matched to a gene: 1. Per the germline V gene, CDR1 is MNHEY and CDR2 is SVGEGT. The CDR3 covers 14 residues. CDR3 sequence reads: CASSYWRETDTQYF. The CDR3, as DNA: TGTGCCAGCAGTTACTGGCGGGAGACAGATACGCAGTATTTT.

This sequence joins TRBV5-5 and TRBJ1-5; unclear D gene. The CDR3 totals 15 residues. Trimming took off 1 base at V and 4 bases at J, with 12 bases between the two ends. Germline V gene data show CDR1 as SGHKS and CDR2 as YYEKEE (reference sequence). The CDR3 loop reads CASSLMGSGNQPQHF. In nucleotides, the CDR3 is TGTGCCAGCAGCTTGATGGGAAGTGGAAATCAGCCCCAGCATTTT.

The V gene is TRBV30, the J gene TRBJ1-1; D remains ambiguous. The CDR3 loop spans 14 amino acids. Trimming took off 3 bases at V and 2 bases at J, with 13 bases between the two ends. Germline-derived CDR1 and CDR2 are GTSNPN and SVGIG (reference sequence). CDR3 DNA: TGTGCCTGGAGCCGAACACGGTACAACACTGAAGCTTTCTTT. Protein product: CAWSRTRYNTEAFF. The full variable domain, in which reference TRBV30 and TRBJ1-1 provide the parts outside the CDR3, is SQTIHQWPATLVQPVGSPLSLECTVEGTSNPNLYWYRQAAGRGLQLLFYSVGIGQISSEVPQNLSASRPQDRQFILSSKKLLLSDSGFYLCAWSRTRYNTEAFFGQGTRLTVV.

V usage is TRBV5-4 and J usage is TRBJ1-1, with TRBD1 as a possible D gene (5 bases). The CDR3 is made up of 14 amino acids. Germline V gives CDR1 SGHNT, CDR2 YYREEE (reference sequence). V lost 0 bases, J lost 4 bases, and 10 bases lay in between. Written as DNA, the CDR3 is TGTGCCAGCAGCTTGGTAGGGGCTGGCACTGAAGCTTTCTTT. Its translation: CASSLVGAGTEAFF. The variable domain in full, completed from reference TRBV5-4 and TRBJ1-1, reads ETGVTQSPTHLIKTRGQQVTLRCSSQSGHNTVSWYQQALGQGPQFIFQYYREEENGRGNFPPRFSGLQFPNYSSELNVNALELDDSALYLCASSLVGAGTEAFFGQGTRLTVV.

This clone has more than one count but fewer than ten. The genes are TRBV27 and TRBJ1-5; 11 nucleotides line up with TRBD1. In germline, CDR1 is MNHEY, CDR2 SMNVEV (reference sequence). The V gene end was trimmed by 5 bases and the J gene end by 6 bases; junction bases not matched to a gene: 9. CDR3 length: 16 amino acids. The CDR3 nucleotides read TGTGCCAGCAGTCGGACAGGGGGCCAGGTTGGTCAGCCCCAGCATTTT. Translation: CASSRTGGQVGQPQHF.

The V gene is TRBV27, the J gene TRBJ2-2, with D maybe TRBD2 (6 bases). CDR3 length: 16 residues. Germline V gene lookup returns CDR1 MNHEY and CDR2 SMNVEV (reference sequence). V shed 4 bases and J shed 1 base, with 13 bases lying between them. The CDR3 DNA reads TGTGCCAGCAGTTCGATAGCGGAGCTGAACACCGGGGAGCTGTTTTTT. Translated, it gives CASSSIAELNTGELFF.

The CDR3 coding sequence is TGTGCCAGCAACGGGGGCGGTCAGGGCTCCTACAATGAGCAGTTCTTC. Translated, it gives CASNGGGQGSYNEQFF. The rearrangement uses TRBV11-2 and TRBJ2-1, with D perhaps given as TRBD1 or TRBD2 (6 bases each). CDR1 and CDR2 (germline): SGHAT, FQNNGV. The CDR3 runs 16 residues. V lost 7 bases, J lost 0 bases, and 16 bases lay in between.

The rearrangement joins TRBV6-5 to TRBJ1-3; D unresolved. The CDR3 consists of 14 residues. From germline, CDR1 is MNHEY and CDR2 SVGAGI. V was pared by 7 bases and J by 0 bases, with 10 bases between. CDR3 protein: CASKFGSSGNTIYF. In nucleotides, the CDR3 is TGTGCCAGCAAATTCGGGAGCTCTGGAAACACCATATATTTT.